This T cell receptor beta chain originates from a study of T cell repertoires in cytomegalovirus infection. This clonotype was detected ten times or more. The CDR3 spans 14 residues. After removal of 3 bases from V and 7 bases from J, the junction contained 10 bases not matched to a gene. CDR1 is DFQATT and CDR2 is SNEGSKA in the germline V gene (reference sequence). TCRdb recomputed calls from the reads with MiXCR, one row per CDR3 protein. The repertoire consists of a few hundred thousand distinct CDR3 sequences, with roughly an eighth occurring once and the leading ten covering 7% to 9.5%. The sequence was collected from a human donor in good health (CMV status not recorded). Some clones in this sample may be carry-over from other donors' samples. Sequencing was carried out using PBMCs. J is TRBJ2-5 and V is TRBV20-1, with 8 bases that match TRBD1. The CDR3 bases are TGCAGTGCTAGGGTAGACAGGGGTGTGGGGACCCAGTACTTC. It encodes CSARVDRGVGTQYF.